A single sample is the source of the 18 T cell receptor beta chains below, sequenced in a study of CD8 T cells in Susac syndrome. An amount of RNA that ranged from roughly 0.5 to 1 ug was reverse transcribed with random hexamers. MiXCR, applied by TCRdb to the immunoSEQ multiplex PCR reads, yields one record per CDR3 protein. The table records about 210,000 distinct CDR3 sequences, 95% of them present only once. Material: CD4+ T cells from PBMCs. The origin of the receptors is a human donor with multiple sclerosis.

The chain uses TRBV5-1 and TRBJ2-1; 8 nucleotides align to TRBD1. Looked up from germline, CDR1 is SGHRS and CDR2 is YFSETQ. V dropped 2 bases and J dropped 6; count of bases not matched to a gene: 7. The CDR3 totals 15 residues. CDR3 sequence (DNA): TGCGCCAGCAGCTTACGGACAGGGAACTCCAATGAGCAGTTCTTC. Residues: CASSLRTGNSNEQFF.

This clonotype was detected only once. This rearrangement joins TRBV12-3 or TRBV12-4 to TRBJ2-1; TRBD2 is a possible D gene (7 bases). The CDR3 totals 12 residues. Between the trimmed V and J ends, which lost 7 bases and 11 bases, there was a span of 15 bases. The chain's CDR3 is CASNKRGGKQFF. The CDR3 DNA reads TGTGCCAGCAATAAAAGGGGGGGAAAGCAGTTCTTC.

This chain uses TRBV9 with TRBJ2-1; D is possibly TRBD1 (6 bases). The CDR3 contains 15 residues. The V end was cut by 0 bases, the J end by 6 bases, with 13 bases between. CDR1 is SGDLS, CDR2 YYNGEE, per germline. This CDR3 is CASSVGGTSGNEQFF. In nucleotides, the CDR3 is TGTGCCAGCAGCGTAGGTGGGACATCTGGCAATGAGCAGTTCTTC.

This chain joins TRBV20-1 and TRBJ2-5, with a tentative D call TRBD1 (6 bases). This CDR3 has 14 residues. Between the trimmed V and J ends, which lost 3 bases and 1 base, there was a span of 12 bases. The germline gives CDR1 DFQATT, CDR2 SNEGSKA (reference sequence). The CDR3 spells CSARPGQLQETQYF. Written as DNA, the CDR3 is TGCAGTGCTAGGCCGGGACAACTCCAAGAGACCCAGTACTTC.

This clonotype is a singleton in its sample. This chain links TRBV20-1 with TRBJ1-5, with D perhaps matching TRBD1 (6 bases). Per germline, CDR1 DFQATT and CDR2 SNEGSKA (reference sequence). CDR3 length equals 13 residues. V lost 5 bases, J lost 4 bases, and 12 bases lay in between. This chain's CDR3 is CSASGQSNQPQHF. DNA of the CDR3: TGCAGTGCTTCAGGACAGTCAAATCAGCCCCAGCATTTT.

The chain links TRBV30 to TRBJ1-4; unclear D gene. Trimming took off 3 bases at V and 5 bases at J, with 4 bases between the two ends. The germline V gene has CDR1 GTSNPN and CDR2 SVGIG (reference sequence). The CDR3 contains 11 residues. The CDR3 spells CAWSENEKLFF. In DNA, the CDR3 is TGTGCCTGGAGCGAAAATGAAAAACTGTTTTTT.

The chain combines TRBV30 with TRBJ2-1; 9 positions match TRBD2. After removal of 0 bases from V and 9 bases from J, the junction contained 9 bases not matched to a gene. The CDR3 has 15 residues. Germline CDR1 GTSNPN, CDR2 SVGIG (reference sequence). The CDR3 region has the DNA TGTGCCTGGAGTGTACGCGGGAGGGTCTCGGGTGAGCAGTTCTTC. Its translation is CAWSVRGRVSGEQFF.

This chain connects TRBV3-1 to TRBJ2-3; 10 nucleotides align to TRBD2. The CDR3 sequence is 16 residues long. Unmatched junction bases numbered 8, after V lost 2 bases and J lost 6 bases. The germline V gene has CDR1 LGHDT and CDR2 YNNKEL (reference sequence). CDR3 sequence: CASSQLAGVFGDTQYF. In DNA form, the CDR3 reads TGTGCCAGCAGCCAACTAGCGGGAGTTTTCGGGGATACGCAGTATTTT.

The rearrangement uses TRBV30 and TRBJ2-3; D remains ambiguous. This CDR3 is 13 amino acids long. Trimming took 1 base from V and 0 from J, leaving 5 bases between them. CDR1 GTSNPN and CDR2 SVGIG come from the germline V gene (reference sequence). The CDR3 DNA reads TGTGCCTGGAGTGAGGGTAGCACAGATACGCAGTATTTT. This encodes CAWSEGSTDTQYF.

This clonotype has just one count. The chain joins TRBV28 to TRBJ1-5; D unresolved. V was cut by 8 bases and J by 6 bases, with 8 bases left in between. Germline V CDR1 and CDR2: MDHEN, SYDVKM. CDR3 length: 11 amino acids. The CDR3 region has the DNA TGTGCCAGCGGCGGGCGTCAGCCCCAGCATTTT. It specifies CASGGRQPQHF.

The rearrangement links TRBV25-1 to TRBJ1-6; no firm D call. CDR1 and CDR2 (germline): MGHDK, SYGVNS. There are 12 residues in the CDR3. Deletions cut 4 bases from V and 9 bases from J, with 7 bases between. The CDR3 nucleotides are TGTGCCAGCAGTGGTGTCGGTTCACCCCTCCACTTT. Translating gives CASSGVGSPLHF. The entire variable domain, with the rest obtained from reference TRBV25-1 and TRBJ1-6, is as follows: EADIYQTPRYLVIGTGKKITLECSQTMGHDKMYWYQQDPGMELHLIHYSYGVNSTEKGDLSSESTVSRIRTEHFPLTLESARPSHTSQYLCASSGVGSPLHFGNGTRLTVT.

The chain links TRBV2 to TRBJ2-3; D is possibly TRBD2 (6 bases). CDR3 size: 14 residues. CDR1 and CDR2 from the germline V gene are SNHLY and FYNNEI. The V end lost 6 bases, the J end lost 6 bases, and 16 bases lay between the germline ends. The CDR3 nucleotides read TGTGCCAGCAGGGAGGGAGTGTATCTGGATACGCAGTATTTT. This translates into CASREGVYLDTQYF.

Only one count was recorded for this clonotype. The rearrangement uses TRBV5-1 and TRBJ1-4, with D unclear. V gave up 0 bases and J gave up 8 bases, with 8 bases separating them. Per the germline V gene, CDR1 is SGHRS and CDR2 is YFSETQ. There are 13 residues in the CDR3. CDR3 DNA sequence: TGCGCCAGCAGCTTGGTCGTCGCAGAAAAACTGTTTTTT. This codes for CASSLVVAEKLFF. The full variable domain, completed using reference TRBV5-1 and TRBJ1-4, is KAGVTQTPRYLIKTRGQQVTLSCSPISGHRSVSWYQQTPGQGLQFLFEYFSETQRNKGNFPGRFSGRQFSNSRSEMNVSTLELGDSALYLCASSLVVAEKLFFGSGTQLSVL.

The rearrangement uses TRBV20-1 and TRBJ2-3, with D unclear. V was shortened by 0 bases and J by 5 bases, with 9 bases between the two germline ends. Looked up from germline, CDR1 is DFQATT and CDR2 is SNEGSKA (reference sequence). This CDR3 is built from 13 residues. CDR3: CSARDQFIDTQYF. CDR3 DNA sequence: TGCAGTGCTAGAGACCAGTTTATAGATACGCAGTATTTT.

This clonotype was seen a handful of times. This chain connects TRBV6-5 to TRBJ2-7; 8 bases are a match to TRBD1. CDR1 and CDR2 (germline): MNHEY, SVGAGI. The trim removed 5 bases at V and 3 bases at J, leaving 3 bases unmatched. This CDR3 spans 13 amino acids. The CDR3 loop is CASSPGGGYEQYF. The CDR3 bases are TGTGCCAGCAGTCCAGGGGGCGGCTACGAGCAGTACTTC.

V usage is TRBV20-1 and J usage is TRBJ2-7; 9 bases align to TRBD2. The CDR3 loop spans 16 amino acids. From germline, CDR1 is DFQATT and CDR2 SNEGSKA (reference sequence). The V segment lost 6 bases and the J segment 3 bases; nucleotides outside the gene matches: 15. The CDR3 loop reads CSARLAGVSLDYEQYF. The CDR3 coding sequence is TGCAGTGCCAGGTTAGCGGGAGTCTCTCTAGACTACGAGCAGTACTTC.

CDR3 in DNA: TGCAGTGCATATGTACTCGGGGGCGGGCGTGAGCAGTTCTTC. Its translation is CSAYVLGGGREQFF. The rearrangement uses TRBV20-1 and TRBJ2-1; D is tentatively TRBD1 or TRBD2 (6 bases each). Trimming stripped 6 bases from V and 9 bases from J, with 21 bases between. The CDR3 sequence is 14 residues long. Germline V gene data show CDR1 as DFQATT and CDR2 as SNEGSKA (reference sequence).

In DNA, the CDR3 is TGTGCCAGCAGTTTCCCCCGCCGGCCCCAGCATTTT. Translation gives CASSFPRRPQHF. The gene calls are TRBV27 and TRBJ1-5; D not certain. From germline, CDR1 is MNHEY and CDR2 SMNVEV (reference sequence). This CDR3 is 12 amino acids long. Trimming removed 3 bases from V and 9 bases from J, with 9 bases in between.